This TCR beta chain was sequenced for a study of cytomegalovirus exposure and HLA in healthy donors. Whole-study findings and limits: Apparent HLA restriction characterized most CMV-associated TCR beta chains in a later analysis. An analysis done earlier found most TCR beta V segments productive about 87% or about 30% of the time. Later analysis reportedly placed an Asian-associated ancestry cluster below the roughly 680-donor mean in N-insertions. A link between a missense DCLRE1C variant and TCR beta V- and J-gene trimming emerged from a later analysis.

To note about this clone: Its antigen is unidentified.

This CDR3 comprises 15 residues. CDR1 LNHDA and CDR2 SQIVND come from the germline V gene (reference sequence). With 60 Vbeta and 13 Jbeta primers, the PCR was carried out. The repertoire was sequenced with immunoSEQ multiplex PCR; TCRdb's copy has only in-frame clones and lacks some. The data show approximately 140,000 clones, over 65% seen once. The sequenced material came from PBMCs. This sequence originates from a man between 40 and 49 years old in good health and CMV-seropositive. The chain links TRBV19 to TRBJ2-5; D is uncertain. The better agreement between TRBJ2-7 and the DNA end casts doubt on the J call. The DNA of the CDR3 is TGTGCCAGTAGTATCTCTGGGCAGGCCTCCTACGAGCAGTACTTC. It yields the protein CASSISGQASYEQYF.